Described below is a single T cell receptor beta chain sequence and its context. The antigen remains undetermined. Using immunoSEQ multiplex PCR, the repertoire was profiled, and TCRdb retains in-frame clones only, with some absent. The sample includes tens of thousands of clones, roughly 80% of them seen just once. This sample was taken from a study of PD-L1 blockade in urothelial cancer. Whole-study context: Atezolizumab, begun by patients around 2014, was given at 1,200 mg intravenously every 3 weeks. A median approximately 140,000 T cells were found in blood samples.

Indicated time point: pretreatment peripheral blood. Study-wide findings and caveats: Clones that were tumor-associated expanded more in the blood of durable-benefit patients at 3 weeks.

V shed 6 bases and J 5 bases; nucleotides not matched to a gene: 7. The V gene's germline CDR1 is MDHEN and CDR2 SYDVKM. This CDR3 contains 15 residues. The TCR was taken from a man older than 75 with urothelial cancer. Specimen: PBMCs, collected around atezolizumab (anti-PD-L1) treatment. The genes are TRBV28 and TRBJ1-4; 9 nucleotides match TRBD1. This CDR3 is CASSKRQGGNEKLFF. For the CDR3, the DNA is TGTGCCAGCAGCAAACGACAGGGGGGAAATGAAAAACTGTTTTTT.